Listed below are T cell receptor beta chains from one sample, sequenced in a study of blood T cell repertoires in COVID-19. The assay was immunoSEQ multiplex PCR, and TCRdb's table has in-frame clones only and misses some. Of roughly 140,000 clones in the sample, roughly 90% were seen once. Input material: peripheral blood. The receptors come from a human donor in a cohort sampled during active COVID-19. Each CDR3 is given with its conserved first and last residue. The order of the fields is V gene, D gene, J gene, clone size, CDR3 protein, CDR3 DNA. A D gene is named only where the DNA matches it firmly. Clone size appears in some rows only: once, few, many, or a class for an expanded clone.

v_gene: TRBV6-4
d_gene: TRBD2
j_gene: TRBJ2-1
abundance: NA
CDR3aa: CASSDGWASGVNEQFF
CDR3nt: TGTGCCAGCAGTGACGGGTGGGCTAGCGGGGTCAACGAGCAGTTCTTC

v_gene: TRBV7-2
d_gene: TRBD1
j_gene: TRBJ2-7
abundance: NA
CDR3aa: CASSLVLQGYEQYF
CDR3nt: TGTGCCAGCAGCTTAGTATTACAGGGGTACGAGCAGTACTTC

v_gene: TRBV7-2
d_gene: NA
j_gene: TRBJ2-1
abundance: NA
CDR3aa: CASSLGASGGQGEQFF
CDR3nt: TGTGCCAGCAGCTTAGGGGCTAGCGGAGGACAGGGTGAGCAGTTCTTC

v_gene: TRBV6-2/TRBV6-3
d_gene: NA
j_gene: TRBJ1-1
abundance: NA
CDR3aa: CASSYPSVGAFF
CDR3nt: TGTGCCAGCAGTTACCCCTCGGTCGGAGCTTTCTTT

v_gene: TRBV15
d_gene: NA
j_gene: TRBJ1-3
abundance: NA
CDR3aa: CATSRDNGEGRVYF
CDR3nt: TGTGCCACCAGCAGAGATAACGGCGAGGGTAGGGTATATTTT

v_gene: TRBV5-1
d_gene: NA
j_gene: TRBJ2-3
abundance: NA
CDR3aa: CASSLDGGLGTDTQYF
CDR3nt: TGCGCCAGCAGCTTGGACGGGGGGCTCGGCACAGATACGCAGTATTTT

v_gene: TRBV11-2
d_gene: TRBD2
j_gene: TRBJ2-3
abundance: once
CDR3aa: CASSPRGTSGRDTQYF
CDR3nt: TGTGCCAGCAGCCCAAGAGGGACTAGCGGGAGAGATACGCAGTATTTT

v_gene: TRBV18
d_gene: TRBD1
j_gene: TRBJ1-2
abundance: NA
CDR3aa: CASSEGQEFYGYTF
CDR3nt: TGTGCCAGCTCAGAGGGACAGGAGTTCTATGGCTACACCTTC

v_gene: TRBV7-6
d_gene: TRBD1
j_gene: TRBJ1-4
abundance: NA
CDR3aa: CASSLDEGTGEKLFF
CDR3nt: TGTGCCAGCAGCTTAGATGAGGGGACAGGGGAAAAACTGTTTTTT

v_gene: TRBV5-4
d_gene: NA
j_gene: TRBJ1-2
abundance: NA
CDR3aa: CASKQAGGYTF
CDR3nt: TGTGCCAGCAAACAGGCCGGAGGCTACACCTTC

v_gene: TRBV3-1/TRBV3-2
d_gene: NA
j_gene: TRBJ1-1
abundance: NA
CDR3aa: CASSSFMNTEAFF
CDR3nt: TGTGCCAGCAGCAGCTTTATGAACACTGAAGCTTTCTTT

v_gene: TRBV5-4
d_gene: NA
j_gene: TRBJ2-1
abundance: NA
CDR3aa: CASSPRSSYNEQFF
CDR3nt: TGTGCCAGCAGCCCTAGGTCCTCCTACAATGAGCAGTTCTTC

v_gene: TRBV2
d_gene: NA
j_gene: TRBJ2-5
abundance: NA
CDR3aa: CASSGTKYQETQYF
CDR3nt: TGTGCCAGCAGTGGGACAAAGTACCAAGAGACCCAGTACTTC

v_gene: TRBV18
d_gene: NA
j_gene: TRBJ2-3
abundance: NA
CDR3aa: CASSPLPLGEGTDTQYF
CDR3nt: TGTGCCAGCTCACCCCTCCCCCTAGGTGAGGGCACAGATACGCAGTATTTT

v_gene: TRBV11-2
d_gene: NA
j_gene: TRBJ2-2
abundance: NA
CDR3aa: CASSSNGQGETGELFF
CDR3nt: TGTGCCAGCAGCTCCAATGGGCAGGGCGAAACCGGGGAGCTGTTTTTT

v_gene: TRBV6-6
d_gene: TRBD2
j_gene: TRBJ2-3
abundance: NA
CDR3aa: CASSGGTSRGTDTQYF
CDR3nt: TGTGCCAGCAGTGGCGGGACTAGCAGAGGCACAGATACGCAGTATTTT

v_gene: TRBV4-1
d_gene: NA
j_gene: TRBJ2-6
abundance: NA
CDR3aa: CASSRRTHSDSGANVLTF
CDR3nt: TGCGCCAGCAGCCGGAGGACGCACTCCGACTCTGGGGCCAACGTCCTGACTTTC

v_gene: TRBV6-5
d_gene: NA
j_gene: TRBJ1-1
abundance: NA
CDR3aa: CASSYWGQGAISKTFF
CDR3nt: NA

v_gene: TRBV6-2/TRBV6-3
d_gene: TRBD1
j_gene: TRBJ2-2
abundance: NA
CDR3aa: CASSYPGQGNTGELFF
CDR3nt: TGTGCCAGCAGTTACCCGGGACAGGGTAACACCGGGGAGCTGTTTTTT

v_gene: TRBV16
d_gene: TRBD1
j_gene: TRBJ1-3
abundance: NA
CDR3aa: CASSPNRGPGNTIYF
CDR3nt: TGTGCCAGCAGCCCCAACAGGGGACCTGGAAACACCATATATTTT

v_gene: TRBV29-1
d_gene: NA
j_gene: TRBJ1-1
abundance: NA
CDR3aa: CSAGELNTEAFF
CDR3nt: TGCAGCGCCGGTGAGTTGAACACTGAAGCTTTCTTT

v_gene: TRBV6-6
d_gene: TRBD1
j_gene: TRBJ1-2
abundance: NA
CDR3aa: CASSHRDRGIRYTF
CDR3nt: TGTGCCAGCAGCCACCGGGACAGGGGGATCCGCTACACCTTC